The 19 T cell receptor beta chains in this list originate from one sample, sequenced in a study of blood T cell repertoires in COVID-19. The assay was immunoSEQ multiplex PCR, and TCRdb's table has in-frame clones only and misses some. This table holds hundreds of thousands of clones, over 75% found once. Sample: peripheral blood. The receptors originated from a human donor in a cohort sampled during active COVID-19.

J is TRBJ1-1 and V is TRBV19; 8 bases fit TRBD1. J lost 8 bases, V lost 6 bases, and 8 bases had no gene match. Germline values: CDR1 LNHDA, CDR2 SQIVND (reference sequence). This CDR3 has 13 amino acids. CDR3 protein: CASSLQGVSEAFF. CDR3 DNA sequence: TGTGCCAGTAGCTTACAGGGGGTTTCGGAAGCTTTCTTT.

V is TRBV5-1 and J is TRBJ2-5; 16 nucleotides line up with TRBD2. The V gene end was trimmed by 4 bases and the J gene end by 5 bases; junction bases not matched to a gene: 8. CDR1 is SGHRS, CDR2 YFSETQ, per germline. The CDR3 runs 17 residues. The chain's CDR3 is CASSPGTSGGAGETQYF. CDR3 coding DNA: TGCGCCAGCAGCCCAGGGACTAGCGGGGGGGCCGGGGAGACCCAGTACTTC.

The rearrangement joins TRBV6-5 to TRBJ1-1; D is unclear. V dropped 2 bases and J dropped 1 base, with 8 bases sitting between them. The germline gives CDR1 MNHEY, CDR2 SVGAGI. This CDR3 is built from 14 residues. CDR3 nucleotides: TGTGCCAGCAGTTACGAACGGGAGAACACTGAAGCTTTCTTT. This sequence encodes CASSYERENTEAFF.

The chain employs TRBV5-6 and TRBJ2-1, with D perhaps TRBD1 (6 bases). Germline CDR1 and CDR2: SGHDT and YYEEEE. V was clipped by 0 bases and J by 8 bases, with 15 bases between them. CDR3 length: 15 residues. CDR3 sequence (DNA): TGTGCCAGCAGCTTGGCTTTAACAGGGTTTTATGAGCAGTTCTTC. It yields the protein CASSLALTGFYEQFF. Full variable domain (missing parts from reference TRBV5-6 and TRBJ2-1): DAGVTQSPTHLIKTRGQQVTLRCSPKSGHDTVSWYQQALGQGPQFIFQYYEEEERQRGNFPDRFSGHQFPNYSSELNVNALLLGDSALYLCASSLALTGFYEQFFGPGTRLTVL.

The rearrangement uses TRBV11-2 and TRBJ2-7; D gene unclear. The CDR3 runs 12 residues. CDR1 is SGHAT, CDR2 FQNNGV, per germline. The V end was cut by 5 bases, the J end by 2 bases, with 7 bases between. The DNA for the CDR3 is TGTGCCAGCAGCATCTCTCCCTACGAGCAGTACTTC. It codes for CASSISPYEQYF.

The J gene is TRBJ2-5, the V gene TRBV6-2 or TRBV6-3; tentatively, D is TRBD2 (7 bases). The V gene lost 0 bases and the J gene lost 5 bases, with 13 bases spanning the gap. CDR3 size: 15 residues. Germline V CDR1 and CDR2: MNHEY, SVGEGT. CDR3 bases: TGTGCCAGCAGTTACTCGCGGGGGCGGGGGGAGACCCAGTACTTC. It is translated as CASSYSRGRGETQYF.

V usage is TRBV5-1 and J usage is TRBJ2-1, with D unclear. The V end was cut by 3 bases, the J end by 8 bases, with 12 bases between. Germline V lookup: CDR1 SGHRS, CDR2 YFSETQ. This CDR3 comprises 13 residues. CDR3 region: CASSSRAMDEQFF. The CDR3 DNA is TGCGCCAGCAGCTCCCGAGCTATGGATGAGCAGTTCTTC. Drawing the rest from reference TRBV5-1 and TRBJ2-1, the complete variable domain is KAGVTQTPRYLIKTRGQQVTLSCSPISGHRSVSWYQQTPGQGLQFLFEYFSETQRNKGNFPGRFSGRQFSNSRSEMNVSTLELGDSALYLCASSSRAMDEQFFGPGTRLTVL.

The genes are TRBV19 and TRBJ2-1; TRBD1 aligns across 10 bases. Germline CDR1 is LNHDA and CDR2 is SQIVND (reference sequence). This CDR3 contains 18 residues. J was trimmed by 7 bases and V by 1 base; bases with no gene match: 13. The CDR3 bases are TGTGCCAGTAGTATAGGACGCCTCCGGGACAGGGGATGGAATGAGCAGTTCTTC. Amino acids: CASSIGRLRDRGWNEQFF.

Here the CDR3 reads CASSPRGAGDEQYF. CDR3 bases: TGTGCCAGCAGCCCTCGAGGAGCGGGAGACGAGCAGTACTTC. The rearrangement links TRBV9 to TRBJ2-7, with TRBD2 identical over 8 bases. CDR3 length equals 14 residues. The trim removed 4 bases at V and 5 bases at J, leaving 8 bases unmatched. The germline V gene encodes CDR1 SGDLS and CDR2 YYNGEE.

The rearrangement uses TRBV10-2 and TRBJ2-2; no clear D. V was shortened by 7 bases and J by 3 bases, with 6 bases between the two germline ends. Germline CDR1 WSHSY, CDR2 SAAADI. CDR3 length: 12 amino acids. The CDR3 region has the DNA TGCGCCAGCAAGAGTTACACCGGGGAGCTGTTTTTT. Translated, it gives CASKSYTGELFF.

CDR3 amino acids: CASSHFYTGELFF. CDR3 nucleotide sequence: TGTGCCAGCAGCCATTTCTACACCGGGGAGCTGTTTTTT. The chain carries TRBV3-1 (or the pseudogene TRBV3-2) and TRBJ2-2, with unresolved D. The CDR3 extends over 13 amino acids. Germline CDR1 is LGHDT and CDR2 is YNNKEL (reference sequence). V lost 3 bases, J lost 3 bases, and 5 bases lay in between.

V gene TRBV5-1 combines with J gene TRBJ2-5; 14 nucleotides match TRBD2. Germline CDR1 reads SGHRS; CDR2 reads YFSETQ. V was clipped by 4 bases and J by 0 bases; unmatched bases: 8. This CDR3 contains 18 residues. For the CDR3, the DNA is TGCGCCAGCAGCACGGGACTAGCGGGAGACCAGTACCAAGAGACCCAGTACTTC. Its translation is CASSTGLAGDQYQETQYF.

The rearrangement links TRBV18 to TRBJ2-5; a possible D gene is TRBD2 (6 bases). The CDR3 is 14 amino acids. Trimming removed 2 bases at V and 3 bases at J, with 10 bases between. The germline V gene encodes CDR1 KGHSH and CDR2 LQKENI. Written as DNA, the CDR3 is TGTGCCAGCTCACCATTGCGGGGAGAAGAGACCCAGTACTTC. Protein: CASSPLRGEETQYF.

This chain connects TRBV10-3 to TRBJ2-3, with 9 positions matching TRBD1. Germline V lookup: CDR1 ENHRY, CDR2 SYGVKD. V lost 6 bases and J lost 5; bases outside the gene matches: 9. This CDR3 is built from 15 residues. CDR3 residues: CAISRRDRAEDTQYF. The CDR3 nucleotides read TGTGCCATCAGCCGCCGGGACAGGGCGGAAGATACGCAGTATTTT.

V usage is TRBV5-5 and J usage is TRBJ1-5; D is unclear. Germline V CDR1 and CDR2: SGHKS, YYEKEE (reference sequence). The germline V and J ends were trimmed by 4 bases and 5 bases, with 16 bases remaining between them. This CDR3 region has 15 residues. CDR3 in DNA: TGTGCCAGCAGCCTTACTCTCTGGCGGGATCAGCCCCAGCATTTT. Residues: CASSLTLWRDQPQHF.

In DNA form, the CDR3 reads TGCGCCAGCAGCTCCGGGATGACAACCTACGAGCAGTACTTC. Its protein product is CASSSGMTTYEQYF. V usage is TRBV5-1 and J usage is TRBJ2-7; maybe TRBD2 (5 bases). There are 14 residues in the CDR3. The V end was cut by 3 bases, the J end by 2 bases, with 12 bases between. Germline loops: CDR1 SGHRS, CDR2 YFSETQ. The variable domain in full, with the rest retrieved from reference TRBV5-1 and TRBJ2-7, is KAGVTQTPRYLIKTRGQQVTLSCSPISGHRSVSWYQQTPGQGLQFLFEYFSETQRNKGNFPGRFSGRQFSNSRSEMNVSTLELGDSALYLCASSSGMTTYEQYFGPGTRLTVT.

The CDR3 DNA sequence: TGTGCCAGCAGCTTGGGAGCGGGAGAGACAGATACGCAGTATTTT. The encoded protein is CASSLGAGETDTQYF. The V call is TRBV5-8, the J call TRBJ2-3; 8 bases fit TRBD2. The germline V gene encodes CDR1 SGHTS and CDR2 YDEGEE. The trim removed 0 bases at V and 3 bases at J, leaving 3 bases unmatched. The CDR3 spans 15 residues.

The table lists this clone with a count of one. This rearrangement joins TRBV6-1 to TRBJ2-7, with D perhaps matching TRBD2 (5 bases). V was shortened by 0 bases and J by 6 bases, with 24 bases between the two germline ends. Per the germline V gene, CDR1 is MNHNS and CDR2 is SASEGT. This CDR3 contains 18 residues. CDR3 in DNA: TGTGCCAGCAGTGAAGCATTGGCTAGCCGGAGGATCCTTACCGAGCAGTACTTC. Translation: CASSEALASRRILTEQYF.

J is TRBJ2-6 and V is TRBV5-1, with 7 nucleotides matching TRBD1. This CDR3 is 15 amino acids long. V was clipped by 4 bases and J by 1 base; unmatched bases: 2. CDR1 and CDR2 (germline): SGHRS, YFSETQ. CDR3 in amino acids: CASSAQGSGANVLTF. The CDR3 DNA reads TGCGCCAGCAGCGCACAGGGGTCTGGGGCCAACGTCCTGACTTTC.